The 29 T cell receptor beta chains given below trace back to one sample, sequenced in a study of blood T cell repertoires in COVID-19. The repertoire was sequenced with immunoSEQ multiplex PCR; TCRdb's copy has only in-frame clones and lacks some. The table shows 200,000 to 250,000 clones, with 80% to 85% occurring only once. Sample: peripheral blood. These receptor sequences come from an older woman with acute or convalescent COVID-19.

This chain joins TRBV4-1 and TRBJ2-5; 7 bases map to TRBD2. CDR3 length equals 14 residues. The germline V gene has CDR1 MGHRA and CDR2 YSYEKL. The V segment lost 4 bases and the J segment 0 bases; nucleotides outside the gene matches: 2. The CDR3 DNA sequence: TGCGCCAGCAGCCTAGGGACTAACCAAGAGACCCAGTACTTC. It translates to CASSLGTNQETQYF.

The rearrangement links TRBV7-9 to TRBJ2-5, with TRBD1 matching over 9 bases. V was clipped by 5 bases and J by 2 bases; unmatched bases: 6. The CDR3 sequence is 15 residues long. In germline, CDR1 is SEHNR, CDR2 FQNEAQ (reference sequence). DNA of the CDR3: TGTGCCAGCAGCCCAGGACAGGGGATGCAAGAGACCCAGTACTTC. Amino acid sequence: CASSPGQGMQETQYF.

The chain recombines TRBV5-5 with TRBJ1-2; 9 nucleotides match TRBD1. Germline V gene sequence: CDR1 SGHKS, CDR2 YYEKEE (reference sequence). With 0 bases clipped from V and 7 bases from J, the junction kept 4 bases outside the gene matches. The CDR3 is 14 residues long. CDR3 sequence: CASSLAVTGGGYTF. DNA for the CDR3: TGTGCCAGCAGCTTGGCCGTGACAGGGGGTGGCTACACCTTC.

The V and J genes are TRBV2 and TRBJ1-1, with a weak D call TRBD1 (6 bases). This CDR3 comprises 14 residues. Trimming took off 6 bases at V and 4 bases at J, with 15 bases between the two ends. Germline V gives CDR1 SNHLY, CDR2 FYNNEI. The CDR3 region has the DNA TGTGCCAGCAGCGAAACAGGGTTTAGCACTGAAGCTTTCTTT. It codes for CASSETGFSTEAFF.

The chain recombines TRBV6-1 with TRBJ1-2, with a weak D call TRBD1 (5 bases). There are 15 residues in the CDR3. Germline lookup yields CDR1 MNHNS and CDR2 SASEGT. V was pared by 0 bases and J by 8 bases, with 16 bases between. The chain's CDR3 is CASSEARVGGSGYTF. The DNA of the CDR3 is TGTGCCAGCAGTGAAGCTCGGGTGGGGGGGAGCGGCTACACCTTC.

V is TRBV9 and J is TRBJ1-6; TRBD1 might be the D (5 bases). Germline CDR1 is SGDLS and CDR2 is YYNGEE. The CDR3 sequence is 14 residues long. Trimming took off 7 bases at V and 9 bases at J, with 17 bases between the two ends. The CDR3 reads CASGDGGFGSPLHF. The CDR3 bases are TGTGCCAGCGGTGATGGGGGGTTCGGTTCACCCCTCCACTTT.

This clone was counted a single time. The chain links TRBV2 to TRBJ1-1; the match to TRBD1 covers 7 bases. This CDR3 spans 12 amino acids. V gave up 9 bases and J gave up 4 bases; unmatched junction bases: 5. Germline-derived CDR1 and CDR2 are SNHLY and FYNNEI. The chain's CDR3 is CASNQGGTEAFF. CDR3 sequence (DNA): TGTGCCAGTAACCAGGGGGGCACTGAAGCTTTCTTT.

The V gene is TRBV10-3, the J gene TRBJ1-6; a possible D gene is TRBD1 (6 bases). Germline V gene lookup returns CDR1 ENHRY and CDR2 SYGVKD. The CDR3 length is 15 residues. V was trimmed by 3 bases and J by 11 bases, leaving 17 bases between them. CDR3 in amino acids: CAISDQGGSRPPLHF. In DNA, the CDR3 is TGTGCCATCAGTGACCAAGGGGGAAGCAGGCCACCCCTCCACTTT.

Regarding this clone: A much larger clone sits a single nucleotide away, making a read error possible. V is TRBV12-3 or TRBV12-4 and J is TRBJ2-7; D ambiguous. The germline V and J ends were trimmed by 2 bases and 3 bases, with 5 bases remaining between them. The CDR3 has 12 residues. CDR3 sequence reads: CASSLNGYEQYF. CDR3 coding DNA: TGTGCCAGCAGTTTAAACGGCTACGAGCAGTACTTC.

The chain combines TRBV5-6 with TRBJ2-7; tentatively, D is TRBD2 (7 bases). Trimming removed 1 base from V and 2 bases from J, with 10 bases in between. Germline V CDR1 and CDR2: SGHDT, YYEEEE. The CDR3 runs to 14 residues. CDR3 protein: CASSLRGGAYEQYF. The CDR3 DNA reads TGTGCCAGCAGCTTGAGAGGGGGGGCCTACGAGCAGTACTTC.

The DNA for the CDR3 is TGTGCCAGTAGTATTCACAGGGGGCGCGCAGAGCCCCAGCATTTT. It encodes CASSIHRGRAEPQHF. The V gene is TRBV19, the J gene TRBJ1-5; TRBD1 matches at 9 bases. Germline-derived CDR1 and CDR2 are LNHDA and SQIVND (reference sequence). V lost 3 bases, J lost 8 bases, and 8 bases stayed unmatched. This CDR3 contains 15 residues.

The V and J genes are TRBV27 and TRBJ1-2; 8 nucleotides align to TRBD1. CDR1 MNHEY and CDR2 SMNVEV come from the germline V gene (reference sequence). V was pared by 5 bases and J by 5 bases, with 7 bases of the junction left unmatched. The CDR3 has 14 amino acids. The CDR3 is CASSPRTGWYGYTF. DNA of the CDR3: TGTGCCAGCAGTCCCCGGACAGGGTGGTATGGCTACACCTTC.

In regard to this clone: This same CDR3 is encoded by further DNA sequences in the sample. The V and J genes are TRBV3-1 (or the pseudogene TRBV3-2) and TRBJ2-1, with D possibly matching TRBD2 (6 bases). V was clipped by 1 base and J by 9 bases, with 10 bases between them. This CDR3 has 13 amino acids. The V gene's germline CDR1 is LGHDT and CDR2 YNNKEL (reference sequence). This CDR3 reads CASSQGGLAEQFF. The DNA for the CDR3 is TGTGCCAGCAGCCAAGGGGGACTCGCTGAGCAGTTCTTC.

The chain joins TRBV3-1 (or the pseudogene TRBV3-2) to TRBJ1-1; maybe TRBD1 (6 bases). V lost 3 bases and J 11 bases, leaving 13 bases between the germline ends. This CDR3 has 12 residues. Germline CDR1 is LGHDT and CDR2 is YNNKEL (reference sequence). The chain's CDR3 is CASSHLAGVAFF. DNA for the CDR3: TGTGCCAGCAGCCATCTAGCAGGGGTGGCTTTCTTT.

The rearrangement joins TRBV30 to TRBJ2-1, with 7 bases lining up with TRBD2. This CDR3 is built from 15 residues. The germline gives CDR1 GTSNPN, CDR2 SVGIG (reference sequence). V trimming: 1 base; J trimming: 7 bases; junction bases outside the gene matches: 10. CDR3: CAWSGASGVKNEQFF. The CDR3 DNA reads as TGTGCCTGGAGTGGCGCCAGCGGGGTAAAAAATGAGCAGTTCTTC.

The rearrangement links TRBV2 to TRBJ1-1, with 8 bases aligning to TRBD1. The V gene's germline CDR1 is SNHLY and CDR2 FYNNEI. CDR3 length: 15 residues. With 1 base clipped from V and 5 bases from J, the junction kept 6 bases outside the gene matches. DNA of the CDR3: TGTGCCAGCAGTGAAGGTGGCAGGGGGCTTACTGAAGCTTTCTTT. Protein product: CASSEGGRGLTEAFF.

The rearrangement links TRBV5-1 to TRBJ1-1; tentatively, D is TRBD1 (5 bases). With 4 bases removed from V and 6 bases from J, the gap between germline ends came to 19 bases. Germline CDR1 SGHRS, CDR2 YFSETQ. The length of the CDR3 is 15 residues. CDR3 coding DNA: TGCGCCAGCAGCGTCCTTGGTGGTCAGGGCGCTGAAGCTTTCTTT. Translation gives CASSVLGGQGAEAFF.

The chain couples TRBV5-1 to TRBJ1-2, with 7 bases matching TRBD1. The V gene's germline CDR1 is SGHRS and CDR2 YFSETQ. Trimming at V came to 4 bases and at J to 8 bases, leaving 14 bases not matched to a gene. This CDR3 is 15 amino acids long. The CDR3 reads CASSPGDSGTWGYTF. In DNA form, the CDR3 reads TGCGCCAGCAGCCCGGGGGACAGCGGTACTTGGGGCTACACCTTC.

V and J are TRBV5-1 and TRBJ1-2; possibly TRBD1 for D (6 bases). The CDR3 is made up of 13 amino acids. The V end lost 4 bases, the J end lost 2 bases, and 9 bases lay between the germline ends. Germline loops: CDR1 SGHRS, CDR2 YFSETQ. The CDR3 loop is CASSMDSNYGYTF. The DNA of the CDR3 is TGCGCCAGCAGCATGGACAGCAACTATGGCTACACCTTC.

The CDR3 loop is CASSIVGGQQPQHF. Written as DNA, the CDR3 is TGTGCCAGTAGTATAGTCGGGGGGCAACAGCCCCAGCATTTT. The chain is built from TRBV19 and TRBJ1-5; maybe TRBD1 (6 bases). The CDR3 totals 14 residues. CDR1 is LNHDA and CDR2 is SQIVND in the germline V gene (reference sequence). V was shortened by 1 base and J by 7 bases, with 11 bases between the two germline ends. Looking up the rest from reference TRBV19 and TRBJ1-5 gives the full variable domain: DGGITQSPKYLFRKEGQNVTLSCEQNLNHDAMYWYRQDPGQGLRLIYYSQIVNDFQKGDIAEGYSVSREKKESFPLTVTSAQKNPTAFYLCASSIVGGQQPQHFGDGTRLSIL.

This chain uses TRBV5-6 with TRBJ1-1, with D possibly TRBD1 on 5 matching bases. Germline V gene data show CDR1 as SGHDT and CDR2 as YYEEEE. V shed 0 bases and J shed 3 bases, with 18 bases lying between them. CDR3 length: 17 residues. CDR3 residues: CASSLVYGAPGDTEAFF. In nucleotides, the CDR3 is TGTGCCAGCAGCTTGGTCTACGGGGCCCCGGGGGACACTGAAGCTTTCTTT.

This clone came up a few times. The gene calls are TRBV29-1 and TRBJ1-1, with D uncertain. Germline V CDR1 and CDR2: SQVTM, ANQGSEA. This CDR3 spans 15 amino acids. Trimming pared 6 bases from V and 1 base from J, leaving 18 bases between. CDR3 sequence reads: CSVGRGEPGNTEAFF. The CDR3 DNA reads TGCAGCGTAGGCCGAGGAGAGCCTGGGAACACTGAAGCTTTCTTT.

The chain joins TRBV5-1 to TRBJ2-2; tentatively, D is TRBD1 (6 bases). Per the germline V gene, CDR1 is SGHRS and CDR2 is YFSETQ. The CDR3 length is 15 residues. V lost 3 bases and J 6 bases, leaving 15 bases between the germline ends. CDR3 sequence: CASSYQSTGSGELFF. CDR3 in DNA: TGCGCCAGCAGCTACCAAAGCACAGGGTCCGGGGAGCTGTTTTTT.

This clone was detected only once. The CDR3 is CASSLGTGGVEAFF. DNA of the CDR3: TGCGCCAGCAGCTTGGGGACAGGGGGCGTTGAAGCTTTCTTT. The chain has TRBV5-1 and TRBJ1-1; TRBD1 agrees at 11 bases. The germline V gene has CDR1 SGHRS and CDR2 YFSETQ. CDR3 length equals 14 residues. J lost 7 bases, V lost 0 bases, and 2 bases had no gene match.

V is TRBV28 and J is TRBJ1-2; 7 bases are shared with TRBD1. CDR3 length: 12 residues. V dropped 8 bases and J dropped 10; count of bases not matched to a gene: 10. The germline V gene encodes CDR1 MDHEN and CDR2 SYDVKM. CDR3 residues: CASRDSIMSYTF. CDR3 bases: TGTGCCAGCCGGGACAGTATAATGTCCTACACCTTC.

The chain is built from TRBV9 and TRBJ1-3; D is uncertain. Trimming took 3 bases from V and 0 from J, leaving 7 bases between them. Germline V gene sequence: CDR1 SGDLS, CDR2 YYNGEE. This CDR3 is built from 14 residues. As DNA, the CDR3 is TGTGCCAGCAGCGCAACCGGCTCTGGAAACACCATATATTTT. Translation: CASSATGSGNTIYF. Full variable domain (remainder filled in from reference TRBV9 and TRBJ1-3): DSGVTQTPKHLITATGQRVTLRCSPRSGDLSVYWYQQSLDQGLQFLIQYYNGEERAKGNILERFSAQQFPDLHSELNLSSLELGDSALYFCASSATGSGNTIYFGEGSWLTVV.

This rearrangement joins TRBV4-1 to TRBJ2-3, with 11 nucleotides matching TRBD2. The junction had 9 bases not matched to a gene; V was cut back by 0 bases and J by 10 bases. The CDR3 sequence is 16 residues long. CDR1 MGHRA and CDR2 YSYEKL come from the germline V gene. CDR3 residues: CASSQEEISGGVSQYF. The CDR3 bases are TGCGCCAGCAGCCAAGAAGAGATTAGCGGGGGGGTGTCGCAGTATTTT.

The chain couples TRBV5-1 to TRBJ1-4, with 8 bases fitting TRBD1. V shed 3 bases, J shed 6 bases, and the junction held 4 bases outside the gene matches. The CDR3 has 14 residues. Germline V CDR1 and CDR2: SGHRS, YFSETQ. CDR3 loop: CASSWTGSHEKLFF. CDR3 bases: TGCGCCAGCAGCTGGACAGGGTCTCATGAAAAACTGTTTTTT.

On this clone itself: At the DNA level, this CDR3 is encoded by other sequences in the same sample as well. The chain uses TRBV30 and TRBJ1-1; no firm D call. V lost 3 bases and J lost 0, with 2 bases in between. This CDR3 has 11 amino acids. Per germline, CDR1 GTSNPN and CDR2 SVGIG (reference sequence). The CDR3 reads CAWSLNTEAFF. CDR3 bases: TGTGCCTGGAGCTTGAACACTGAAGCTTTCTTT.